The 26 T cell receptor beta chains given below trace back to one sample, sequenced in a study of neurological immune-mediated disorders. TCRdb reanalysed the 5' RACE reads using MiXCR and keeps one entry per CDR3 protein. The sample yields approximately 50,000 distinct CDR3 sequences, around 3.5% seen once. Sequenced material: PBMCs. The receptors come from a man aged 60-69 years with multiple sclerosis.

This clonotype appeared a few times. V is TRBV5-1 and J is TRBJ1-1, with D possibly matching TRBD1 (6 bases). The V gene's germline CDR1 is SGHRS and CDR2 YFSETQ. Trimming removed 3 bases at V and 10 bases at J, with 13 bases between. This CDR3 has 12 amino acids. The DNA of the CDR3 is TGCGCCAGCAGCTCGGGACTGACAGGAGCTTTCTTT. This codes for CASSSGLTGAFF.

This clonotype was counted many times. The chain employs TRBV20-1 and TRBJ2-5; 7 bases are a match to TRBD1. The J segment lost 5 bases and the V segment lost 5 bases, leaving 8 bases of the junction unmatched. The CDR3 runs 13 residues. Per germline, CDR1 DFQATT and CDR2 SNEGSKA (reference sequence). In nucleotides, the CDR3 is TGCAGTGCTTCCCGGGACAGCCCCGAGACCCAGTACTTC. Its protein product is CSASRDSPETQYF.

The chain is built from TRBV5-1 and TRBJ2-1; D unresolved. This CDR3 is 15 amino acids long. The V end lost 3 bases, the J end lost 5 bases, and 15 bases lay between the germline ends. The germline V gene has CDR1 SGHRS and CDR2 YFSETQ. The CDR3: CASSSKGTTHNEQFF. The CDR3 region has the DNA TGCGCCAGCAGCTCTAAGGGAACGACCCACAATGAGCAGTTCTTC.

This clonotype appeared many times. The rearrangement links TRBV5-1 to TRBJ2-7; TRBD2 is a possible D gene (6 bases). Germline CDR1 and CDR2: SGHRS and YFSETQ. V dropped 6 bases and J dropped 5 bases, with 12 bases sitting between them. The CDR3 has 12 amino acids. The CDR3 region is CASKRAEDEQYF. The CDR3 DNA reads as TGCGCCAGCAAGCGGGCCGAGGACGAGCAGTACTTC.

There are a few counts of this clonotype. A read error may explain this, as a much larger clone is one base away. This chain connects TRBV20-1 to TRBJ1-1; no reliable D call. CDR3 length: 11 residues. V gave up 4 bases and J gave up 1 base, with 4 bases separating them. Germline V CDR1 and CDR2: DFQATT, SNEGSKA (reference sequence). CDR3 DNA: TGCAGTGCTAATGAGAACACTGAAGCTTTCTTT. This translates into CSANENTEAFF.

This clonotype was observed at least ten times. The chain carries TRBV5-1 and TRBJ1-1; D possibly corresponds to TRBD1 (6 bases). Germline V gene data show CDR1 as SGHRS and CDR2 as YFSETQ. This CDR3 contains 12 residues. V was cut by 5 bases and J by 4 bases, with 9 bases left in between. CDR3 amino acids: CASRGGATEAFF. The CDR3 coding sequence is TGCGCCAGCAGGGGGGGGGCCACTGAAGCTTTCTTT.

The sample holds many counts of this clonotype. The J gene is TRBJ1-1, the V gene TRBV7-6, with no clear D. CDR3 length: 13 amino acids. The ends were cut back, 10 bases at V and 1 base at J, with 13 bases in the middle. Germline CDR1 SGHVS, CDR2 FNYEAQ. CDR3 in amino acids: CATAGFENTEAFF. The CDR3 DNA sequence: TGTGCCACTGCTGGGTTTGAGAACACTGAAGCTTTCTTT.

This clonotype was seen ten or more times. The chain couples TRBV15 to TRBJ2-7, with a possible D match to TRBD1 (5 bases). Germline values: CDR1 LNHNV, CDR2 YYDKDF (reference sequence). Between the trimmed V and J ends, which lost 1 base and 3 bases, there was a span of 13 bases. This CDR3 region has 15 residues. CDR3 coding DNA: TGTGCCACCAGCAGAGCGGCAGGGCTTCTCTACGAGCAGTACTTC. It specifies CATSRAAGLLYEQYF.

This clonotype was counted at least ten times. This chain connects TRBV5-1 to TRBJ2-3; 8 bases match TRBD2. J gave up 6 bases and V 5 bases, and 14 bases lay outside the gene matches. This CDR3 has 16 residues. Germline assignment: CDR1 SGHRS and CDR2 YFSETQ. The CDR3 loop is CASSSRGSGVVDTQYF. CDR3 nucleotides: TGCGCCAGCAGTTCCCGGGGTAGCGGGGTAGTGGATACGCAGTATTTT.

This clonotype was observed many times. J is TRBJ1-1 and V is TRBV6-1; D might be TRBD1 (5 bases). V was clipped by 1 base and J by 6 bases, with 9 bases between them. The CDR3 has 13 amino acids. Germline V gives CDR1 MNHNS, CDR2 SASEGT. CDR3 in amino acids: CASSEVRGAEAFF. The CDR3 region has the DNA TGTGCCAGCAGTGAAGTCAGAGGGGCTGAAGCTTTCTTT.

This clonotype was picked up many times. The chain links TRBV20-1 to TRBJ1-6, with D possibly matching TRBD1 (5 bases). Trimming took off 6 bases at V and 9 bases at J, with 21 bases between the two ends. Germline assignment: CDR1 DFQATT and CDR2 SNEGSKA (reference sequence). The CDR3 is made up of 15 amino acids. The CDR3: CSAKRGGDGSSPLHF. The CDR3 nucleotides read TGCAGTGCGAAACGTGGGGGAGACGGGAGTTCACCCCTCCACTTT.

This clonotype was detected ten times or more. The CDR3 DNA reads TGCAGTGCTACTATAGGGATCTCTGGAAACACCATATATTTT. It is translated as CSATIGISGNTIYF. The chain uses TRBV20-1 and TRBJ1-3; D uncertain. This CDR3 contains 14 residues. The germline V gene encodes CDR1 DFQATT and CDR2 SNEGSKA (reference sequence). V was clipped by 4 bases and J by 0 bases, with 10 bases between them.

This clonotype was seen ten or more times. CDR3 coding DNA: TGCAGTGCTTTGTCTACGTGGGGACAACAAGAGACCCAGTACTTC. This translates into CSALSTWGQQETQYF. The rearrangement uses TRBV20-1 and TRBJ2-5; the D gene is possibly TRBD1 (6 bases). CDR3 length: 15 amino acids. From germline, CDR1 is DFQATT and CDR2 SNEGSKA (reference sequence). Trimming shortened V by 5 bases and J by 2 bases, and 18 bases separated the two germline ends.

J is TRBJ2-3 and V is TRBV20-1; TRBD1 might be the D (6 bases). The germline V and J ends were trimmed by 3 bases and 5 bases, with 15 bases remaining between them. CDR1 and CDR2 (germline): DFQATT, SNEGSKA (reference sequence). The CDR3 is 14 amino acids. Here the CDR3 reads CSASRGVERDTQYF. CDR3 sequence (DNA): TGCAGTGCTAGCAGGGGCGTAGAGAGAGATACGCAGTATTTT.

This clonotype was observed at least ten times. A read error may be the cause here, since a much bigger clone is one base away. The chain employs TRBV5-1 and TRBJ2-5; tentatively, D is TRBD1 (5 bases). Looked up from germline, CDR1 is SGHRS and CDR2 is YFSETQ. V lost 0 bases and J lost 5, with 8 bases in between. The CDR3 has 13 amino acids. CDR3 residues: CASSLGRAETQYF. DNA of the CDR3: TGCGCCAGCAGCTTGGGCAGGGCGGAGACCCAGTACTTC.

In its sample, this clonotype was seen many times. The rearrangement joins TRBV15 to TRBJ2-7; 9 nucleotides match TRBD2. The CDR3 is 15 amino acids. CDR1 and CDR2 from the germline V gene are LNHNV and YYDKDF (reference sequence). Germline trimming cut 4 bases from V and 3 bases from J; bases unmatched to any gene: 7. CDR3 sequence reads: CATSTIRGGDYEQYF. CDR3 in DNA: TGTGCCACCAGCACGATCCGCGGGGGGGACTACGAGCAGTACTTC.

This clonotype showed up many times. The chain combines TRBV21-1 with TRBJ2-4; the table assigns TRBD1, which was not confirmed against the DNA. TRBV21-1 is deemed a pseudogene. The CDR3 has 16 residues. CDR3: CASTPRTGGVKNIQYF. CDR3 DNA: TGTGCCAGCACCCCCCGGACAGGGGGCGTTAAAAACATTCAGTACTTC.

The sample holds many counts of this clonotype. The chain has TRBV5-1 and TRBJ1-3; 7 bases align to TRBD1. In germline, CDR1 is SGHRS, CDR2 YFSETQ. The CDR3 runs to 16 residues. V dropped 4 bases and J dropped 4; count of bases not matched to a gene: 11. CDR3 region: CASSMGQTRFGNTIYF. Here the CDR3 DNA reads TGCGCCAGCAGCATGGGACAGACCCGTTTCGGAAACACCATATATTTT.

This clonotype was found a few times. The rearrangement joins TRBV28 to TRBJ1-1; 7 bases agree with TRBD1. This CDR3 is 14 amino acids long. Trimming removed 6 bases from V and 5 bases from J; junction bases left unmatched: 9. Germline V gene sequence: CDR1 MDHEN, CDR2 SYDVKM. The CDR3 nucleotides read TGTGCCAGCAGGAATCAGGGGGAGAAAACTGAAGCTTTCTTT. This gives the protein CASRNQGEKTEAFF.

This clonotype was picked up many times. This chain uses TRBV28 with TRBJ2-5; D is uncertain. Germline V lookup: CDR1 MDHEN, CDR2 SYDVKM. The CDR3 length is 11 residues. Trimming shortened V by 7 bases and J by 3 bases, and 6 bases separated the two germline ends. As DNA, the CDR3 is TGTGCCAGCACTAAAAAAGAGACCCAGTACTTC. Protein product: CASTKKETQYF.

The rearrangement uses TRBV24-1 and TRBJ2-3, with D hard to call. The V and J ends lost 0 bases and 10 bases respectively, with 7 bases between them. Germline CDR1 KGHDR, CDR2 SFDVKD. CDR3 length: 12 amino acids. CDR3 sequence (DNA): TGTGCCACCAGTGATTTGGCAAGGGCGCAGTATTTT. It specifies CATSDLARAQYF.

This clonotype was counted only a few times. The gene calls are TRBV5-1 and TRBJ1-1, with 7 bases fitting TRBD1. V trimming: 4 bases; J trimming: 3 bases; junction bases outside the gene matches: 12. The CDR3 runs to 16 residues. CDR1 is SGHRS, CDR2 YFSETQ, per germline. The CDR3, as DNA: TGCGCCAGCAGCGTGACGGGACAGCACGGGGACACTGAAGCTTTCTTT. Translating it yields CASSVTGQHGDTEAFF.

This clonotype occurred many times. CDR3 in amino acids: CASSQSPGLAGGYEQYF. CDR3 DNA: TGTGCCAGCAGCCAAAGTCCGGGACTAGCGGGAGGCTACGAGCAGTACTTC. The genes are TRBV3-1 and TRBJ2-7, with 15 bases aligning to TRBD2. This CDR3 is built from 17 residues. The V segment lost 2 bases and the J segment 3 bases; nucleotides outside the gene matches: 5. Germline V lookup: CDR1 LGHDT, CDR2 YNNKEL (reference sequence).

There are many counts of this clonotype. The J gene is TRBJ1-2, the V gene TRBV14, with TRBD1 as a possible D gene (5 bases). With 4 bases removed from V and 4 bases from J, the gap between germline ends came to 10 bases. Per the germline V gene, CDR1 is SGHDN and CDR2 is FVKESK. The CDR3 is 13 residues long. The CDR3 reads CASSLSQGYGYTF. The CDR3 nucleotides are TGTGCCAGCAGCCTCAGCCAGGGCTATGGCTACACCTTC.

This clonotype occurred many times. The genes are TRBV20-1 and TRBJ1-1; 7 bases are a match to TRBD1. V dropped 6 bases and J dropped 3; count of bases not matched to a gene: 7. The CDR3 loop spans 13 amino acids. Per germline, CDR1 DFQATT and CDR2 SNEGSKA (reference sequence). The CDR3 DNA sequence: TGCAGTGCGCCGATACAGGGGTACACTGAAGCTTTCTTT. It codes for CSAPIQGYTEAFF.

This clonotype was observed many times. The rearrangement links TRBV5-1 to TRBJ1-2, with D perhaps matching TRBD1 (5 bases). V lost 2 bases and J lost 6, with 11 bases in between. The CDR3 totals 13 residues. The germline V gene has CDR1 SGHRS and CDR2 YFSETQ. The CDR3 is CASSLDRVDGYTF. In DNA, the CDR3 is TGCGCCAGCAGCTTAGACAGAGTGGATGGCTACACCTTC.